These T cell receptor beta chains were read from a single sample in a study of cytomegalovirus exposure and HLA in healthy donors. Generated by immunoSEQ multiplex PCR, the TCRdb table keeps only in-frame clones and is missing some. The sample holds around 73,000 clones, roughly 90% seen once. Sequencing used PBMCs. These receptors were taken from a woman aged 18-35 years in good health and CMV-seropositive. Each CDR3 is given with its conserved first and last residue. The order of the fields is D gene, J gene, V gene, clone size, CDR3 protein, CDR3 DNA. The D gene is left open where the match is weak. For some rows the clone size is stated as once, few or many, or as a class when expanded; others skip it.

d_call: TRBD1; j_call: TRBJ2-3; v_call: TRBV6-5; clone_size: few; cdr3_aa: CASEGTGGMNTQYF; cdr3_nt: TGTGCCAGCGAAGGGACAGGGGGCATGAATACGCAGTATTTT
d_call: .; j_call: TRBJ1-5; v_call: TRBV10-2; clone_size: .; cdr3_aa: CASSVRYQPQHF; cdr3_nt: TGCGCCAGCAGTGTCAGGTATCAGCCCCAGCATTTT
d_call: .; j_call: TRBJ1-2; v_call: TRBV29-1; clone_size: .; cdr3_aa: CSVGAKRSNYGYTF; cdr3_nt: TGCAGCGTTGGGGCCAAGAGATCTAACTATGGCTACACCTTC
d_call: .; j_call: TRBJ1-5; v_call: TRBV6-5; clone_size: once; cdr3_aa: CASSYDATSVAQHF; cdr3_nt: TGTGCCAGCAGTTATGATGCGACATCGGTGGCCCAGCATTTT
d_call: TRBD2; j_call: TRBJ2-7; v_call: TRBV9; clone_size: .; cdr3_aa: CASSSGLAGFVQYF; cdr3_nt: TGTGCCAGCAGCTCGGGACTAGCGGGTTTCGTGCAGTACTTC
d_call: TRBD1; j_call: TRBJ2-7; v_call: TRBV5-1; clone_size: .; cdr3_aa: CASSQGQGAQEQYF; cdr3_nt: TGCGCCAGCAGCCAGGGACAGGGGGCCCAAGAGCAGTACTTC
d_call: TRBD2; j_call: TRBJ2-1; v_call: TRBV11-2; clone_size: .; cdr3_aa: CASSLDGGGLYNEQFF; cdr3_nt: TGTGCCAGCAGCTTAGATGGCGGGGGACTCTACAATGAGCAGTTCTTC
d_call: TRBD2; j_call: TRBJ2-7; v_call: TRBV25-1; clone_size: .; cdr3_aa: CASSESSGLAGYEQYF; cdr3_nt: TGTGCCAGCAGTGAATCCTCGGGACTAGCTGGCTACGAGCAGTACTTC
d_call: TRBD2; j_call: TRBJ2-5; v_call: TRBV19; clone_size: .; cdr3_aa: CASSIGLAVQETQYF; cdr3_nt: TGTGCCAGTAGTATCGGACTAGCGGTGCAAGAGACCCAGTACTTC
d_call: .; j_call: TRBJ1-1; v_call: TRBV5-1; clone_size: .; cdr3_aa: CASSPGQGLAFF; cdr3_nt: TGCGCCAGCAGCCCAGGTCAGGGGCTGGCTTTCTTT
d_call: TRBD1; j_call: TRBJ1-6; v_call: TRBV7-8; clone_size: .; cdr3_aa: CASSLVRDRAHSPLHF; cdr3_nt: TGTGCCAGCAGCTTAGTTCGGGACAGGGCTCATTCACCCCTCCACTTT
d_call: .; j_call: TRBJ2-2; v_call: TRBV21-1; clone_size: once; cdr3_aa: CASSDRQGHYSDGNTGELFF; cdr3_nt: TGTGCCAGCAGCGACCGACAGGGTCACTATTCGGACGGCAACACCGGGGAGCTGTTTTTT
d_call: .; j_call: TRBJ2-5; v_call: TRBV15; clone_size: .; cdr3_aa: CATSRSRQHPQETQYF; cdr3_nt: TGTGCCACCAGCAGGTCGCGGCAGCACCCTCAAGAGACCCAGTACTTC
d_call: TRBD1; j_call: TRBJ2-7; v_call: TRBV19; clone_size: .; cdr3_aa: CASSWTTGDYEQYF; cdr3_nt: TGTGCCAGCTCGTGGACGACAGGGGACTACGAGCAGTACTTC
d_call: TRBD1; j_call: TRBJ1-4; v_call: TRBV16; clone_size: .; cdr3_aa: CASSQGTGTANEKLFF; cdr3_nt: TGTGCCAGCAGCCAAGGAACCGGGACAGCTAATGAAAAACTGTTTTTT
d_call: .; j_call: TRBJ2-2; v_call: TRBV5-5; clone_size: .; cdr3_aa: CASSLWWAMDTGELFF; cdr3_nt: TGTGCCAGCAGCTTGTGGTGGGCCATGGACACCGGGGAGCTGTTTTTT
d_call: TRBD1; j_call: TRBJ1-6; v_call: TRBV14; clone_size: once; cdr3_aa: CASSQDWRLQGVNSPLHF; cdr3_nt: TGTGCCAGCAGCCAAGATTGGAGGTTACAGGGGGTTAATTCACCCCTCCACTTT
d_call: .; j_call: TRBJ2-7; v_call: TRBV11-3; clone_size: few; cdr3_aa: CASSLSGGEQYF; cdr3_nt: TGTGCCAGCAGCTTATCTGGAGGCGAGCAGTACTTC
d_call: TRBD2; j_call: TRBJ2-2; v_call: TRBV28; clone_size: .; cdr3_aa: CASSPPGGAGELFF; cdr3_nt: TGTGCCAGCAGTCCCCCCGGGGGGGCGGGTGAGCTGTTTTTT
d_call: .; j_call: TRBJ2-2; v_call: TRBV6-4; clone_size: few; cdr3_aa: CASSDKGTGELFF; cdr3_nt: TGTGCCAGCAGTGACAAGGGGACCGGGGAGCTGTTTTTT
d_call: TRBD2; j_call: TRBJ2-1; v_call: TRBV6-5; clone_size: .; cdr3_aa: CASSYSRTSVEQFF; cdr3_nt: TGTGCCAGCAGTTACTCAAGGACTAGCGTTGAGCAGTTCTTC
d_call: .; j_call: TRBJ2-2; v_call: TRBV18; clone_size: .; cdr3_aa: CASSPNSGNTGELFF; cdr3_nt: TGTGCCAGCTCACCTAATTCAGGGAACACCGGGGAGCTGTTTTTT
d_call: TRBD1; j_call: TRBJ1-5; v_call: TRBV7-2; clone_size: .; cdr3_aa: CASSSRQGNSNQPQHF; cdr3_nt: TGTGCCAGCAGTTCCAGACAGGGTAATAGCAATCAGCCCCAGCATTTT
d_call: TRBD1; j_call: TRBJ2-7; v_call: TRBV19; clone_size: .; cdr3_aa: CASSMGQGAYYEQYF; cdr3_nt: TGTGCCAGTAGTATGGGGCAGGGGGCTTACTACGAGCAGTACTTC
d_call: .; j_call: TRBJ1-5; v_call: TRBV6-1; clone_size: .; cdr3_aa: CASISGIPSNQPQHF; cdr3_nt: TGTGCCAGCATATCCGGGATACCGTCTAATCAGCCCCAGCATTTT
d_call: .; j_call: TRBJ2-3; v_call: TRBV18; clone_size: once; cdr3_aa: CASSTGGDGTQYF; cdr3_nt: TGTGCCAGCTCTACGGGGGGCGATGGTACGCAGTATTTT
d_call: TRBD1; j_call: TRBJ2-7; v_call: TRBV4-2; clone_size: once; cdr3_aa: CASSQAGQGVYEQYF; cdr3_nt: TGTGCCAGCAGCCAAGCCGGACAGGGGGTTTACGAGCAGTACTTC
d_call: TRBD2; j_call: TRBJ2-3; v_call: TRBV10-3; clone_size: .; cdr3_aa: CAISLAGVMSTDTQYF; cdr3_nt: TGTGCCATCAGCCTAGCGGGAGTAATGAGTACAGATACGCAGTATTTT
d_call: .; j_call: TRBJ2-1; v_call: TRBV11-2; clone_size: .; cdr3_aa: CASSLASYNEQFF; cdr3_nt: TGTGCCAGCAGCTTAGCTTCTTACAATGAGCAGTTCTTC
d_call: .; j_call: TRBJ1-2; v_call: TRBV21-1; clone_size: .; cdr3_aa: CASSILGQGADGYTF; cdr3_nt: TGTGCCAGCAGCATTTTGGGACAGGGGGCAGATGGCTACACCTTC
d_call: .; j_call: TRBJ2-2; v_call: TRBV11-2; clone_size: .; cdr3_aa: CASSLGHTGELFF; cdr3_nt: TGTGCCAGCAGCTTAGGGCACACCGGGGAGCTGTTTTTT
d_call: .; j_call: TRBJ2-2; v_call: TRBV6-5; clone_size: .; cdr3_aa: CASSLTRGAAGELFF; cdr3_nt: TGTGCCAGCAGTTTGACACGGGGGGCCGCCGGGGAGCTGTTTTTT
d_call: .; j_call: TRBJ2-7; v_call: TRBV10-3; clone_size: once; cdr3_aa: CAISDSGTRSYEQYF; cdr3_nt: TGTGCCATCAGTGATTCCGGGACAAGGTCCTACGAGCAGTACTTC
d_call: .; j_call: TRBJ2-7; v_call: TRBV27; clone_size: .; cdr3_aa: CASSLFGGRAYEQYF; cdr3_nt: TGTGCCAGCAGTTTATTTGGGGGCCGGGCCTACGAGCAGTACTTC
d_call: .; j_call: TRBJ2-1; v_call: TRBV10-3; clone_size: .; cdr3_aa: CAISESRGKVGNEQFF; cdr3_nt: TGTGCCATCAGTGAGTCGAGAGGGAAGGTTGGCAATGAGCAGTTCTTC
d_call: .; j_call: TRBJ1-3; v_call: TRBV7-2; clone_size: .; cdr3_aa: CASSSTDSTGNTIYF; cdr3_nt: TGTGCCAGCAGCTCAACCGACAGCACCGGAAACACCATATATTTT
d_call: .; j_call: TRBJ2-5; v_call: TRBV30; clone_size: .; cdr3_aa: CALRGVGRETQYF; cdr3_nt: TGTGCCCTCAGGGGAGTGGGGAGAGAGACCCAGTACTTC
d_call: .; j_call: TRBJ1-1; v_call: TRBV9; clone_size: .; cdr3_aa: CASSVEDAAFF; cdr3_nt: TGTGCCAGCAGCGTTGAGGATGCGGCTTTCTTT
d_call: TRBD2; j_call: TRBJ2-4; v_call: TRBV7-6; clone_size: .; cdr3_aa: CASSPTWASGSRSAKNIQYF; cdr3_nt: TGTGCCAGCAGCCCTACTTGGGCTAGCGGGAGTCGGTCAGCCAAAAACATTCAGTACTTC
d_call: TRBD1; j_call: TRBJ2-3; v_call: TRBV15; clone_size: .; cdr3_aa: CATSRATGTGWDTQYF; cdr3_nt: TGTGCCACCAGCAGAGCGACCGGGACAGGATGGGATACGCAGTATTTT
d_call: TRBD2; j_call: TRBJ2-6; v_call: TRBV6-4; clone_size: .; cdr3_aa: CASTARAGAGANVLTF; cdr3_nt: TGTGCCAGCACCGCCCGCGCGGGGGCTGGGGCCAACGTCCTGACTTTC
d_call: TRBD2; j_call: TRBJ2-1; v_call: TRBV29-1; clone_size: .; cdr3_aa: CSVTGTSTSNEQFF; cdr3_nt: TGCAGCGTAACCGGGACTAGCACCTCGAATGAGCAGTTCTTC
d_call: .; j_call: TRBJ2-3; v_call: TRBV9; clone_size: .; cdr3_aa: CASSVGPGGDTQYF; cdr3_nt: TGTGCCAGCAGCGTAGGGCCTGGGGGGGATACGCAGTATTTT
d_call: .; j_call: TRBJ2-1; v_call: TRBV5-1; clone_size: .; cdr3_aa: CASSLESGVKPRFF; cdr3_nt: TGCGCCAGCAGCTTGGAATCGGGGGTCAAGCCACGGTTCTTC
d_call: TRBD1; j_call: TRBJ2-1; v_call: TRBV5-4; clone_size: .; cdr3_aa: CASSSGQGAYNEQFF; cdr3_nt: TGTGCCAGCAGCTCCGGACAGGGGGCTTACAATGAGCAGTTCTTC
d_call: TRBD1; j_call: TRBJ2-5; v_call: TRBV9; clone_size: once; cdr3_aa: CASSVEGQGIETQYF; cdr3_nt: TGTGCCAGCAGCGTAGAAGGACAGGGGATAGAGACCCAGTACTTC
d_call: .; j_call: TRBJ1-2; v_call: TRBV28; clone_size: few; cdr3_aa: CASSSGYGYTF; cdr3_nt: TGTGCCAGCAGTTCGGGCTATGGCTACACCTTC
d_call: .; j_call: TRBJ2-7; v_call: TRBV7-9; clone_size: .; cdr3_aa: CASSFSPTGRSYEQYF; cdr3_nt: TGTGCCAGCAGCTTTAGCCCAACAGGTCGCTCCTACGAGCAGTACTTC
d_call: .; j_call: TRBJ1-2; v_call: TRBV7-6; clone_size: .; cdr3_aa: CAVGGGNPLGSNYGYTF; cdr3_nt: TGTGCCGTCGGGGGGGGCAACCCCTTAGGATCTAACTATGGCTACACCTTC
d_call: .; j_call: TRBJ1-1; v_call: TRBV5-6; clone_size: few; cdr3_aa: CASSFSGWSDTEAFF; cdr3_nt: TGTGCCAGCAGCTTCTCTGGGTGGAGCGACACTGAAGCTTTCTTT
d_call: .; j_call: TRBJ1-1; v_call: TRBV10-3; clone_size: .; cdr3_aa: CAITPAMNTEAFF; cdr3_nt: TGTGCCATCACACCCGCGATGAACACTGAAGCTTTCTTT
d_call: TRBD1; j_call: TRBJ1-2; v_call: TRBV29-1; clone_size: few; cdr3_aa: CSVGGISYGYTF; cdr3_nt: TGCAGCGTAGGGGGCATAAGCTATGGCTACACCTTC
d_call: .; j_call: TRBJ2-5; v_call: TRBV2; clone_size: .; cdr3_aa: CASSEGESMLNPETQYF; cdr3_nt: TGTGCCAGCAGTGAAGGGGAGTCTATGCTAAACCCAGAGACCCAGTACTTC
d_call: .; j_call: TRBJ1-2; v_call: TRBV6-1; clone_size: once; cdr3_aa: CASGKGGFYGYTF; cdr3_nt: TGTGCCAGCGGAAAGGGGGGGTTCTATGGCTACACCTTC
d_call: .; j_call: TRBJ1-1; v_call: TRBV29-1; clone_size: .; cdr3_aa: CSAVGGGRTEAFF; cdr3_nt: TGCAGCGCCGTGGGGGGAGGTAGGACTGAAGCTTTCTTT